The source of this T cell receptor beta chain is a study of T cell repertoires in breast cancer. Across the whole study: Samples were breast cancer tumors, lymph nodes and blood from patients, and control blood. Around 10 reads per input cell, approximately 480,000 sequences per sample, on average. Findings of the study overall: Tumor-free sentinel nodes shared only roughly 2.1% of tumor TCRs; involved nodes shared just over 7.5%.

The expanded emulsion RT-PCR method captured paired alpha and beta chains from CD8+ T cells. As concerns this clonotype: Its target is unknown.

Blocking oligonucleotides added to a second nested PCR suppressed unpaired genes. Using its own MiXCR run on the emulsion pairing reads, TCRdb lists one record per CDR3 protein. This table holds 3,500 to 4,500 distinct CDR3 sequences, around 40% found once. CDR3 length: 15 amino acids. Deletions cut 8 bases from V and 8 bases from J, with 22 bases between. CDR1 is KGHSH and CDR2 is LQKENI in the germline V gene. The rearrangement joins TRBV18 to TRBJ2-1, with a possible D match to TRBD1 (6 bases). The source material was CD8+ T cells. The receptor was isolated from a pool of human donors with breast cancer or a healthy control (not recorded which). The CDR3 region has the DNA TGTGCCAGCAGCCTGACAGGAATAATTGGGGATGAGCAGTTCTTC. This codes for CASSLTGIIGDEQFF.